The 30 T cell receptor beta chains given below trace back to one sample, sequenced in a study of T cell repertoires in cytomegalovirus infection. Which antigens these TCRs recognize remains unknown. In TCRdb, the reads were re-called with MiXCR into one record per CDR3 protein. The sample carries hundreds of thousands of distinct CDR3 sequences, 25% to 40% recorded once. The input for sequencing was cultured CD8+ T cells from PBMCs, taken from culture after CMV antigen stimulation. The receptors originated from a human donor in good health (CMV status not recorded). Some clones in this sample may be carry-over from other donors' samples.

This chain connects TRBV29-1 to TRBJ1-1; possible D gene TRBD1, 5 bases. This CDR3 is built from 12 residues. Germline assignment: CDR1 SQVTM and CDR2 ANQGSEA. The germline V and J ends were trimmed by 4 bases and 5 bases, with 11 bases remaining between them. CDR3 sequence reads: CSVGRGGTEAFF. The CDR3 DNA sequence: TGCAGCGTTGGGCGGGGGGGGACTGAAGCTTTCTTT.

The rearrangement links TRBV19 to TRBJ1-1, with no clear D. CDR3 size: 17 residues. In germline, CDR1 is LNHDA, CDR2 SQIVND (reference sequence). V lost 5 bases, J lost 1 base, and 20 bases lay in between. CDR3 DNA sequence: TGTGCCAGTAGTGAGAGGAGAGTGAGGCAGAAGAACACTGAAGCTTTCTTT. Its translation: CASSERRVRQKNTEAFF.

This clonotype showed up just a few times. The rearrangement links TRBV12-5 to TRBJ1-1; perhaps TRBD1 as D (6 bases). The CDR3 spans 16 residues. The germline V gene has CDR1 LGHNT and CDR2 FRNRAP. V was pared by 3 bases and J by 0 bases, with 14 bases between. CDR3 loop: CASGLERGAMNTEAFF. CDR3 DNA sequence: TGTGCTAGTGGTTTAGAGCGGGGGGCGATGAACACTGAAGCTTTCTTT. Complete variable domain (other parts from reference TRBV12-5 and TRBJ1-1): DARVTQTPRHKVTEMGQEVTMRCQPILGHNTVFWYRQTMMQGLELLAYFRNRAPLDDSGMPKDRFSAEMPDATLATLKIQPSEPRDSAVYFCASGLERGAMNTEAFFGQGTRLTVV.

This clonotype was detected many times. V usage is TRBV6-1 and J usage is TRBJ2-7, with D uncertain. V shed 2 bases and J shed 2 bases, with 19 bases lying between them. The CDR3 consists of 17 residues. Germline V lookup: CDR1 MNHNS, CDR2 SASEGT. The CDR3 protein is CASSEPEVAHPTYEQYF. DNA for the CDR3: TGTGCCAGCAGTGAACCTGAGGTTGCACACCCGACCTACGAGCAGTACTTC.

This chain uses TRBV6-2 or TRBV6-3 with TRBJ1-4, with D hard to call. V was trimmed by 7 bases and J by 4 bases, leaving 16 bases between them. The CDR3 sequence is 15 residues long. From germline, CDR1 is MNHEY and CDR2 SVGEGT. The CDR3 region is CASIPSGGSNEKLFF. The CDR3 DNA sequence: TGTGCCAGCATCCCCTCGGGAGGAAGTAATGAAAAACTGTTTTTT.

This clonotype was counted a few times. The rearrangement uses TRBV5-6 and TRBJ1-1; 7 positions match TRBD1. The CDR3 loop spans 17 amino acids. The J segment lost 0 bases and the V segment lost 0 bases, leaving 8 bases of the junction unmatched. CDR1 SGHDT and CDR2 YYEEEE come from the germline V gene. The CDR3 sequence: CASSLEQGTHMNTEAFF. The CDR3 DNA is TGTGCCAGCAGCTTGGAACAGGGGACCCACATGAACACTGAAGCTTTCTTT. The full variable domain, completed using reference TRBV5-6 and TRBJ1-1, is DAGVTQSPTHLIKTRGQQVTLRCSPKSGHDTVSWYQQALGQGPQFIFQYYEEEERQRGNFPDRFSGHQFPNYSSELNVNALLLGDSALYLCASSLEQGTHMNTEAFFGQGTRLTVV.

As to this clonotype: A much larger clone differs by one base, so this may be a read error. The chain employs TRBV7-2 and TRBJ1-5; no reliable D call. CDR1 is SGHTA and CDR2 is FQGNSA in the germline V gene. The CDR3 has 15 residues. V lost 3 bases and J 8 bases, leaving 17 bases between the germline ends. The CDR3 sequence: CASSFDSRREKPQHF. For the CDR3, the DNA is TGTGCCAGCAGCTTTGACTCCCGGAGGGAAAAGCCCCAGCATTTT.

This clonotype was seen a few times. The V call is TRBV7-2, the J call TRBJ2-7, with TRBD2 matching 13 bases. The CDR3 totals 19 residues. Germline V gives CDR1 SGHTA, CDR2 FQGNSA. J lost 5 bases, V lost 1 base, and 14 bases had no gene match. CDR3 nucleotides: TGTGCCAGCAGCTTAGGACTAGCGGGGGGTAAACTAGGTGAGGACGAGCAGTACTTC. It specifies CASSLGLAGGKLGEDEQYF. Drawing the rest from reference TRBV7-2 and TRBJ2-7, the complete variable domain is GAGVSQSPSNKVTEKGKDVELRCDPISGHTALYWYRQSLGQGLEFLIYFQGNSAPDKSGLPSDRFSAERTGGSVSTLTIQRTQQEDSAVYLCASSLGLAGGKLGEDEQYFGPGTRLTVT.

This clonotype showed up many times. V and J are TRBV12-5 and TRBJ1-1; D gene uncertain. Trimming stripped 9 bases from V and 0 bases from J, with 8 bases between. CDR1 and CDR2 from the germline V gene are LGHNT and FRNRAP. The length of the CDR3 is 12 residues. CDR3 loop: CASFYMNTEAFF. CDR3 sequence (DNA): TGTGCTAGCTTTTATATGAACACTGAAGCTTTCTTT.

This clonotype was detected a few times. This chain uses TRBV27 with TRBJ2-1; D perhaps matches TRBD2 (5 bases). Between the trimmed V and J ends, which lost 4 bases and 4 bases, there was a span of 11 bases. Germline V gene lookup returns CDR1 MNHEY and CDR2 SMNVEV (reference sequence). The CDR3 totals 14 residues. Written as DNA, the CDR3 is TGTGCCAGCAGTTCGCGACGGACTTACAATGAGCAGTTCTTC. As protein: CASSSRRTYNEQFF.

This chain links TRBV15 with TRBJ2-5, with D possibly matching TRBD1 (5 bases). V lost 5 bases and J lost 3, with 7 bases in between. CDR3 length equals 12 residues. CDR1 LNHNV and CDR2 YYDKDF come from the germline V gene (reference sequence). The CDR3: CATSEQEETQYF. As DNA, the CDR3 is TGTGCCACCAGCGAACAGGAAGAGACCCAGTACTTC.

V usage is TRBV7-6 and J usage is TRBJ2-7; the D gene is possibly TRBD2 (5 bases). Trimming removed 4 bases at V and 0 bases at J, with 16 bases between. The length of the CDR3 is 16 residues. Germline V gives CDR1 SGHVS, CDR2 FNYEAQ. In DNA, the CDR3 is TGTGCCAGCAGCTCAACCCCGGGGTTGAGCTCCTACGAGCAGTACTTC. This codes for CASSSTPGLSSYEQYF.

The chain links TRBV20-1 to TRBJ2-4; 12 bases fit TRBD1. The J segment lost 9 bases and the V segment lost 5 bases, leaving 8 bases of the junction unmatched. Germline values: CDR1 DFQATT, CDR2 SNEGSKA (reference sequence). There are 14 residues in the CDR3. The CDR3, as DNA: TGCAGTGCTTTTCCGGGGACAGGGGGCGGCATTCAGTACTTC. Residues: CSAFPGTGGGIQYF.

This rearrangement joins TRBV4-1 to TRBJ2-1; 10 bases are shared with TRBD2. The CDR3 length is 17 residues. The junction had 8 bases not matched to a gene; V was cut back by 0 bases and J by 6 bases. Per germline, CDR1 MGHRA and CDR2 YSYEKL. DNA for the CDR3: TGCGCCAGCAGCCAAGATACCAGCGGGGGGGCTCGCAATGAGCAGTTCTTC. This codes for CASSQDTSGGARNEQFF.

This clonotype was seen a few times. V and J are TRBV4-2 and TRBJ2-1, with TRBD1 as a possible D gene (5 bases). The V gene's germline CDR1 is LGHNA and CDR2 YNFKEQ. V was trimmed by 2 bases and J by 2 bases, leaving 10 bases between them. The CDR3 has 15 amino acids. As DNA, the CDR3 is TGTGCCAGCAGCCAACCAGGGCGAACCTACAATGAGCAGTTCTTC. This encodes CASSQPGRTYNEQFF.

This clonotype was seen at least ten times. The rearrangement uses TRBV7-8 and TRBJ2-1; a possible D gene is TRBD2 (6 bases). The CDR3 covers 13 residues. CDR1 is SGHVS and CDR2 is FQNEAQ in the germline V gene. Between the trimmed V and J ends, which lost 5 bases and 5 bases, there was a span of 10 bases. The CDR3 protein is CASSQGLDNEQFF. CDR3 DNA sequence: TGTGCCAGCAGCCAGGGACTCGACAATGAGCAGTTCTTC.

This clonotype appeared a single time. The CDR3 bases are TGTGCCAGCAGCTTAGGGTATCGGACAGGGTTTGAGGGCACAGATACGCAGTATTTT. Residues: CASSLGYRTGFEGTDTQYF. This sequence joins TRBV7-9 and TRBJ2-3, with 8 bases identical to TRBD1. Germline values: CDR1 SEHNR, CDR2 FQNEAQ (reference sequence). V lost 1 base and J lost 1; bases outside the gene matches: 13. The CDR3 is made up of 19 amino acids.

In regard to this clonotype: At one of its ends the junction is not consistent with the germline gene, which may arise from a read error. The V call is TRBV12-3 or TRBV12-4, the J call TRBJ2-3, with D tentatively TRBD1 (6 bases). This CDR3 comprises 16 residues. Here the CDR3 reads CASRFPRDTRTDTQYF. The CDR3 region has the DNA TGTGCCAGCCGTTTCCCCCGGGACACCCGCACAGATACGCAGTATTTT.

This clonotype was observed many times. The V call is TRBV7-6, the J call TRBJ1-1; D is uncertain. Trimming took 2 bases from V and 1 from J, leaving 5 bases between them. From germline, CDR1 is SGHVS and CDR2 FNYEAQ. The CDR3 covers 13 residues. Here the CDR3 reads CASSLRTNTEAFF. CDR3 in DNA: TGTGCCAGCAGCTTAAGGACGAACACTGAAGCTTTCTTT.

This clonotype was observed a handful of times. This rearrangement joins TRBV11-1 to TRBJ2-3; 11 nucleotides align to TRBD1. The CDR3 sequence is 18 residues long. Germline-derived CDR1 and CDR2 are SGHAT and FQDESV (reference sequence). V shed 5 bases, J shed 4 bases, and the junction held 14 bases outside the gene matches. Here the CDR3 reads CASSVDRGRTWGPDTQYF. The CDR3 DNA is TGTGCCAGCAGCGTGGACAGGGGGCGTACCTGGGGGCCAGATACGCAGTATTTT.

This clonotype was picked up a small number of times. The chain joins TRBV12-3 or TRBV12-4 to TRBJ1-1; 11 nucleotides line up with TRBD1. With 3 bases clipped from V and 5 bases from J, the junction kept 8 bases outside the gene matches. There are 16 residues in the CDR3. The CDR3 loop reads CASSFPGQGGRTEAFF. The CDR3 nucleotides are TGTGCCAGCAGTTTCCCGGGACAGGGGGGTAGGACTGAAGCTTTCTTT.

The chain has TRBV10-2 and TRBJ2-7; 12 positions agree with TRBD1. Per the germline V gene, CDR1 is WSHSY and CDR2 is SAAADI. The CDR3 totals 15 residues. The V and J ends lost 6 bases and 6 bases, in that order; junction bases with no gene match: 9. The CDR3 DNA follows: TGCGCCAGCAGGGATCCGGGACAGGGGGCCCTCGAGCAGTACTTC. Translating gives CASRDPGQGALEQYF.

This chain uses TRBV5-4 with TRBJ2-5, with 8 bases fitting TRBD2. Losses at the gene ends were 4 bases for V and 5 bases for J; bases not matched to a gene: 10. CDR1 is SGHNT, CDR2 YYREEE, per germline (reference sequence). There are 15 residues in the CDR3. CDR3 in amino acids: CASSTLAGGWETQYF. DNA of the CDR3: TGTGCCAGCAGCACCCTTGCGGGGGGCTGGGAGACCCAGTACTTC.

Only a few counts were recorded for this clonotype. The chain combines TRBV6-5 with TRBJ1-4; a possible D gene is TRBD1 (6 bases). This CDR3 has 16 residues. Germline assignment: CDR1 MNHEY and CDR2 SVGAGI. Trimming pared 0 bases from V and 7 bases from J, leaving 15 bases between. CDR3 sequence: CASSYSMDSVGEKLFF. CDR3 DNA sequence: TGTGCCAGCAGTTACTCGATGGACAGCGTTGGTGAAAAACTGTTTTTT.

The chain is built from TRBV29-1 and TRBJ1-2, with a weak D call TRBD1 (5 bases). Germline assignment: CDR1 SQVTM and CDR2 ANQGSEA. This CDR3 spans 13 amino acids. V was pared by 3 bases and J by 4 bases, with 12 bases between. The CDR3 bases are TGCAGCGTTGAGGGGGGGGACGCCTATGGCTACACCTTC. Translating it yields CSVEGGDAYGYTF.

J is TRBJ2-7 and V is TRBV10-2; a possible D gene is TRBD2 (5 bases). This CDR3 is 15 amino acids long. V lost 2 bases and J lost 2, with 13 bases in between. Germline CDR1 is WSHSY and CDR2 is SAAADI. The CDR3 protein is CASSEPGNPPYEQYF. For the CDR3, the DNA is TGCGCCAGCAGTGAGCCCGGGAACCCTCCCTACGAGCAGTACTTC.

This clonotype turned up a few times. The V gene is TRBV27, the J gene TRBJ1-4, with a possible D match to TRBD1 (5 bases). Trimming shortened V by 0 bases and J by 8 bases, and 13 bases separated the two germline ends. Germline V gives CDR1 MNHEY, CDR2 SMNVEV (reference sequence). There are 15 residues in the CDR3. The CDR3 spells CASSLSWGVEEKLFF. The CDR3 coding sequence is TGTGCCAGCAGTTTATCGTGGGGCGTCGAAGAAAAACTGTTTTTT.

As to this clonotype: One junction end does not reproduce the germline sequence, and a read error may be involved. The CDR3 reads CASSIGVGQPQHF. The CDR3 DNA is TGTGCTAGCAGCATAGGGGTGGGTCAGCCCCAGCATTTT. The genes are TRBV7-6 and TRBJ1-5, with D perhaps matching TRBD1 (5 bases). This CDR3 spans 13 amino acids. Germline V gene lookup returns CDR1 SGHVS and CDR2 FNYEAQ.

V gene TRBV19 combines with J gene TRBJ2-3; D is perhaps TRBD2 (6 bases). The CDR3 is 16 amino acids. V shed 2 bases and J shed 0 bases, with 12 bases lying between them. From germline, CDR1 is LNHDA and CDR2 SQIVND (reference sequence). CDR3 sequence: CASSISRGTSTDTQYF. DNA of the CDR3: TGTGCCAGTAGTATATCACGAGGGACTAGCACAGATACGCAGTATTTT.

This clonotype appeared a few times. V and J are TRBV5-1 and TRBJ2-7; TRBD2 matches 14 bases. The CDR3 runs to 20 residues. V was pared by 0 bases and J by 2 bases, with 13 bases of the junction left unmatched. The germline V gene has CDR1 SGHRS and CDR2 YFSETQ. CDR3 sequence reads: CASSLEGTSGGPPVTYEQYF. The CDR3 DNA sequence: TGCGCCAGCAGCTTGGAGGGGACTAGCGGGGGCCCTCCCGTTACCTACGAGCAGTACTTC.